The clone carrying this TCR beta chain was counted ten times or more. Its antigen remains unknown. Noted time point: newly diagnosed GD, antithyroid drugs for less than 3 months. PBMC-derived RNA was used for the TCR library. J lost 1 base, V lost 7 bases, and 5 bases had no gene match. This CDR3 has 14 amino acids. Germline CDR1 and CDR2: MNHEY and SMNVEV (reference sequence). This specimen belongs to a study of regulatory T cells in long-lasting Graves disease. Whole-study results and caveats: Less diverse TCR repertoires were seen in persistent Graves' patients than in newly diagnosed ones.

Arm-PCR of CDR3 regions and iRepertoire HTBI primers were used to build TCR beta libraries. TCRdb independently ran MiXCR on the multiplex PCR reads; one entry per CDR3 protein. The table records 250,000 to 400,000 distinct CDR3 sequences, 15% to 20% of them present only once. Sequenced material: peripheral blood mononuclear cells (PBMCs), taken at new diagnosis, from a patient treated with antithyroid drugs. This chain connects TRBV27 to TRBJ2-7, with 9 bases fitting TRBD1. The sequence came from a female donor with Graves disease. The CDR3 coding sequence is TGTGCCAGCAAAGGGACAGGGTGGTCCTACGAGCAGTACTTC. Translating gives CASKGTGWSYEQYF.